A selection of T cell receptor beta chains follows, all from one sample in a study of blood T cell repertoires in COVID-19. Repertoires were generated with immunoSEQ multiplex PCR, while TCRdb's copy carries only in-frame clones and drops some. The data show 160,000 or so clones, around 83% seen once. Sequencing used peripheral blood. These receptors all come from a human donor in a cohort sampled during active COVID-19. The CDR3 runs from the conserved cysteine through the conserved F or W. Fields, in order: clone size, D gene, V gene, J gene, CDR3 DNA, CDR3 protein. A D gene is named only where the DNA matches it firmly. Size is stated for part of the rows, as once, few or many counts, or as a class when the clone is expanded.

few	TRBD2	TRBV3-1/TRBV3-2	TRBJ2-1	TGTGCCAGCAGCCAAGGAGGGCGGGGGGGCAGTGAGCAGTTCTTC	CASSQGGRGGSEQFF
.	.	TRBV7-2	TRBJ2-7	TGTGCCAGCAGCCCCCTCGGCGGGCCGAGCGAGCAGTACTTC	CASSPLGGPSEQYF
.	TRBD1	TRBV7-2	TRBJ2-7	TGTGCCAGCAGCATAGGGACAGGGTATTCCTACGAGCAGTACTTC	CASSIGTGYSYEQYF
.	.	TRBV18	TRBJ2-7	TGTGCCAGCTCACCTCCCGAGGGTCTCTCCTACGAGCAGTACTTC	CASSPPEGLSYEQYF
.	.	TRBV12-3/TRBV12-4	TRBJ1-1	TGTGCCAGCAGTTTCGCCAGTAACACTGAAGCTTTCTTT	CASSFASNTEAFF
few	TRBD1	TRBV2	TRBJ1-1	TGTGCCAGCAGTGAAGATGGTCTGCAGGGGGCTGAAGCTTTCTTT	CASSEDGLQGAEAFF
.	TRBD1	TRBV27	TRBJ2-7	TGTGCCAGCAGTTTATCTCGGACAGGGGGGTACGAGCAGTACTTC	CASSLSRTGGYEQYF
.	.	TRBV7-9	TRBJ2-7	TGTGCCAGCAGCTCCCCGAGCTCCTACGAGCAGTACTTC	CASSSPSSYEQYF
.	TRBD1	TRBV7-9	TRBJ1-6	TGTGCCAGCAGCTTCCTGACAGGGGGTGAGAATTCACCCCTCCACTTT	CASSFLTGGENSPLHF
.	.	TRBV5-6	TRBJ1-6	TGTGCCAGCAGCCTTCCCGGGGGGAATTCACCCCTCCACTTT	CASSLPGGNSPLHF
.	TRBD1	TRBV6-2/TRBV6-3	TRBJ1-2	TGTGCCAGCAGTTACACAGGGGCTGGCGGCTACACCTTC	CASSYTGAGGYTF
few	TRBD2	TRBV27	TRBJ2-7	TGTGCCAGCAGTTCGCTAGCGGGAGGGTACGAGCAGTACTTC	CASSSLAGGYEQYF
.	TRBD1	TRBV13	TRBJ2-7	TGTGCCAGCAGCTGGACAGGGGCCTACGAGCAGTACTTC	CASSWTGAYEQYF
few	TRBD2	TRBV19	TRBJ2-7	TGTGCCAGTAGTCTGGGACTAGCGGGGTACTCCTACGAGCAGTACTTC	CASSLGLAGYSYEQYF
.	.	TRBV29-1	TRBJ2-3	TGCAGCGTAGCCAGGGGAGTGGCAGATACGCAGTATTTT	CSVARGVADTQYF
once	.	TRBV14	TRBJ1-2	TGTGCCAGCAGCCAAGATCAAACAGACTATGGCTACACCTTC	CASSQDQTDYGYTF
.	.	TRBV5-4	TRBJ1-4	TGTGCCAGCAGCTGGGACACCGCAACTAATGAAAAACTGTTTTTT	CASSWDTATNEKLFF
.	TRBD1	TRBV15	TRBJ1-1	TGTGCCACCAGCAGAGGGGGGACAGCGAACACTGAAGCTTTCTTT	CATSRGGTANTEAFF
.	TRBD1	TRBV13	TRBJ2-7	TGTGCCAGCAGCTCATCCCGACAGGGGGCCTACGAGCAGTACTTC	CASSSSRQGAYEQYF
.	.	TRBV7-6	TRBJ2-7	TGTGCCAGCAGCGAAGGACAGTCCCGCTACGAGCAGTACTTC	CASSEGQSRYEQYF
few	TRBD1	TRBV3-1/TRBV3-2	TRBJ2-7	TGTGCCAGCAGCAGGGACAGCTCCTACGAGCAGTACTTC	CASSRDSSYEQYF
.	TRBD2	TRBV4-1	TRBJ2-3	TGCGCCAGCAGCCAAGATAGAAAGCGGGAGAGGGCAGATACGCAGTATTTT	CASSQDRKRERADTQYF
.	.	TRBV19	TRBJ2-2	TGTGCCAGTAGTATGGGGCCAGACACCGGGGAGCTGTTTTTT	CASSMGPDTGELFF
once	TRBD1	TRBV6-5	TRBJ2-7	TGTGCCAGCAGCGGGACAGGGGTCGCGGCGCAGTACTTC	CASSGTGVAAQYF
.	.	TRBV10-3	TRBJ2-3	TGTGCCATCAAGGATGAGGCAGATACGCAGTATTTT	CAIKDEADTQYF
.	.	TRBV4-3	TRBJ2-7	TGCGCCAGCAGCCAAGATTCTACGGGAACCGCTCTCGGGCAGTACTTC	CASSQDSTGTALGQYF
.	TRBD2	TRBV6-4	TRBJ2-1	TGTGCCAGCAGTCGCGAGGCGGGAGGGCCGGACAATGAGCAGTTCTTC	CASSREAGGPDNEQFF
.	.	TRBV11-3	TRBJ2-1	TGTGCCAGCAGCTTAGATCAAGGCGGGGCCAATGAGCAGTTCTTC	CASSLDQGGANEQFF
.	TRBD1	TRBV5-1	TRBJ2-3	TGCGCCAGCAGCTCCGGACAGGGGGTGACAGATACGCAGTATTTT	CASSSGQGVTDTQYF
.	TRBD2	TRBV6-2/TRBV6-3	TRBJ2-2	TGTGCCAGCAGCCCTGGACTAGCGGGGGCCGGGGAGCTGTTTTTT	CASSPGLAGAGELFF
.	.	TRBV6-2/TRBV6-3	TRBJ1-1	TGTGCCAGCAACCCAACAGGACGGTGGAACACTGAAGCTTTCTTT	CASNPTGRWNTEAFF